The 22 T cell receptor beta chains reported below all come from one sample, sequenced in a study of blood T cell repertoires in COVID-19. Using immunoSEQ multiplex PCR, the repertoire was profiled, and TCRdb retains in-frame clones only, with some absent. The sample has fewer than 120,000 clones; more than 70% are singletons. The specimen was peripheral blood. The receptors come from a woman aged 50 to 65 with acute or convalescent COVID-19.

This clone was counted a few times. The V gene is TRBV30, the J gene TRBJ1-3; possibly TRBD1 for D (5 bases). Trimming removed 5 bases from V and 1 base from J, with 12 bases in between. The CDR3 length is 14 residues. CDR1 is GTSNPN and CDR2 is SVGIG in the germline V gene (reference sequence). The CDR3 nucleotides read TGTGCCTGGGGCAGGGTCGAGTCTGGAAACACCATATATTTT. This sequence encodes CAWGRVESGNTIYF.

V is TRBV13 and J is TRBJ1-5; D may be TRBD1 (6 bases). CDR1 is PRHDT and CDR2 is FYEKMQ in the germline V gene (reference sequence). With 0 bases removed from V and 4 bases from J, the gap between germline ends came to 10 bases. The CDR3 length is 15 residues. The CDR3 DNA is TGTGCCAGCAGCTTAGGCACAGGGATGAATCAGCCCCAGCATTTT. Residues: CASSLGTGMNQPQHF.

The chain has TRBV7-6 and TRBJ2-2; D is perhaps TRBD1 (7 bases). The germline V gene has CDR1 SGHVS and CDR2 FNYEAQ. This CDR3 comprises 13 residues. V was shortened by 6 bases and J by 8 bases, with 13 bases between the two germline ends. Written as DNA, the CDR3 is TGTGCCAGCAGAAGGAGGGGGCCTGGGGAGCTGTTTTTT. Its translation: CASRRRGPGELFF. Full variable domain (remainder filled in from reference TRBV7-6 and TRBJ2-2): GAGVSQSPRYKVTKRGQDVALRCDPISGHVSLYWYRQALGQGPEFLTYFNYEAQQDKSGLPNDRFSAERPEGSISTLTIQRTEQRDSAMYRCASRRRGPGELFFGEGSRLTVL.

The J gene is TRBJ2-7, the V gene TRBV28, with a tentative D call TRBD2 (6 bases). Between the trimmed V and J ends, which lost 5 bases and 3 bases, there was a span of 17 bases. Germline values: CDR1 MDHEN, CDR2 SYDVKM. CDR3 length: 15 amino acids. The CDR3 nucleotides are TGTGCCAGCAGTCCTTATAGCGGAGGGGACTACGAGCAGTACTTC. It yields the protein CASSPYSGGDYEQYF.

DNA of the CDR3: TGCGCCAGCAGCTACCGGGAGAATAATGAAAAACTGTTTTTT. Translated: CASSYRENNEKLFF. The V gene is TRBV5-1, the J gene TRBJ1-4; no clear D. Trimming shortened V by 3 bases and J by 4 bases, and 10 bases separated the two germline ends. The V gene's germline CDR1 is SGHRS and CDR2 YFSETQ. CDR3 length: 14 residues.

The V gene is TRBV7-2, the J gene TRBJ2-3; 7 nucleotides line up with TRBD2. With V trimmed by 5 bases and J by 0 bases, 8 bases remained unmatched. CDR1 and CDR2 (germline): SGHTA, FQGNSA. The length of the CDR3 is 16 residues. The CDR3 is CASSPNLSGSTDTQYF. The DNA of the CDR3 is TGTGCCAGCAGCCCCAACCTTAGCGGGAGCACAGATACGCAGTATTTT.

The chain links TRBV7-9 to TRBJ1-1, with TRBD1 identical over 7 bases. The CDR3 contains 12 residues. Germline values: CDR1 SEHNR, CDR2 FQNEAQ (reference sequence). The CDR3 DNA is TGTGCGGGGCTTACAGGGGACACTGAAGCTTTCTTT. This encodes CAGLTGDTEAFF.

The chain links TRBV29-1 to TRBJ2-3; 8 nucleotides agree with TRBD2. Germline V lookup: CDR1 SQVTM, CDR2 ANQGSEA. The V segment lost 4 bases and the J segment 0 bases; nucleotides outside the gene matches: 0. This CDR3 contains 13 residues. The CDR3 bases are TGCAGCGTTGCTAGCGGGAGCACAGATACGCAGTATTTT. Its translation: CSVASGSTDTQYF.

This chain joins TRBV19 and TRBJ1-2, with TRBD1 matching over 7 bases. The CDR3 is made up of 15 amino acids. CDR1 is LNHDA and CDR2 is SQIVND in the germline V gene (reference sequence). The junction had 9 bases not matched to a gene; V was cut back by 5 bases and J by 3 bases. In DNA form, the CDR3 reads TGTGCCAGTAGTCGGATCCCAGGGGGAGACTATGGCTACACCTTC. It yields the protein CASSRIPGGDYGYTF.

The chain carries TRBV13 and TRBJ1-2; a weak D match, TRBD1 (6 bases). The germline V gene has CDR1 PRHDT and CDR2 FYEKMQ (reference sequence). The ends were cut back, 4 bases at V and 0 bases at J, with 12 bases in the middle. The CDR3 loop spans 15 amino acids. The CDR3 here is CASSSGQRANYGYTF. In DNA form, the CDR3 reads TGTGCCAGCAGCTCAGGACAGAGAGCTAACTATGGCTACACCTTC.

The chain is built from TRBV6-5 and TRBJ1-1; tentative D call: TRBD1 (6 bases). V was clipped by 7 bases and J by 2 bases, with 17 bases between them. This CDR3 contains 15 residues. Germline assignment: CDR1 MNHEY and CDR2 SVGAGI. The CDR3 DNA sequence: TGTGCCAGCACCTTGACAGGAAGCCGAAACACTGAAGCTTTCTTT. Translation gives CASTLTGSRNTEAFF.

The chain couples TRBV24-1 to TRBJ1-2, with D hard to call. CDR1 and CDR2 (germline): KGHDR, SFDVKD. With 4 bases removed from V and 1 base from J, the gap between germline ends came to 9 bases. This CDR3 comprises 14 residues. CDR3 DNA: TGTGCCACCAGTGAGCCAGGACTTAACTATGGCTACACCTTC. Amino acids: CATSEPGLNYGYTF.

This clone came up once. The chain links TRBV29-1 to TRBJ1-1, with D tentatively TRBD1 (5 bases). The V gene's germline CDR1 is SQVTM and CDR2 ANQGSEA. The V end lost 3 bases, the J end lost 2 bases, and 13 bases lay between the germline ends. This CDR3 has 14 amino acids. The DNA of the CDR3 is TGCAGCGTTGAGCAGGGTTGGGCTAACACTGAAGCTTTCTTT. As protein: CSVEQGWANTEAFF. Full variable domain (rest looked up from reference TRBV29-1 and TRBJ1-1): SAVISQKPSRDICQRGTSLTIQCQVDSQVTMMFWYRQQPGQSLTLIATANQGSEATYESGFVIDKFPISRPNLTFSTLTVSNMSPEDSSIYLCSVEQGWANTEAFFGQGTRLTVV.

The chain has TRBV15 and TRBJ1-4, with D possibly being TRBD1 (5 bases). Germline CDR1 is LNHNV and CDR2 is YYDKDF (reference sequence). Trimming pared 6 bases from V and 8 bases from J, leaving 19 bases between. The CDR3 contains 15 residues. The CDR3 nucleotides read TGTGCCACCAGTCCCCCAGGGCAGGGTGGGGAAAAACTGTTTTTT. Protein: CATSPPGQGGEKLFF.

The V and J genes are TRBV6-5 and TRBJ2-3, with 8 bases fitting TRBD2. This CDR3 region has 16 residues. Looked up from germline, CDR1 is MNHEY and CDR2 is SVGAGI. V lost 2 bases and J lost 0; bases outside the gene matches: 4. The CDR3 DNA follows: TGTGCCAGCAGTTACGCGACTAGCGTAAGCACAGATACGCAGTATTTT. Amino acid sequence: CASSYATSVSTDTQYF.

V is TRBV15 and J is TRBJ2-3; 10 bases align to TRBD1. V shed 2 bases and J 1 base; nucleotides not matched to a gene: 9. Germline CDR1 LNHNV, CDR2 YYDKDF (reference sequence). There are 18 residues in the CDR3. This CDR3 is CATSRPAGTGDRTDTQYF. In DNA form, the CDR3 reads TGTGCCACCAGCAGACCAGCCGGGACAGGGGATCGCACAGATACGCAGTATTTT.

The chain uses TRBV9 and TRBJ2-3; 12 nucleotides line up with TRBD2. The CDR3 totals 18 residues. The junction had 6 bases not matched to a gene; V was cut back by 1 base and J by 0 bases. The germline V gene has CDR1 SGDLS and CDR2 YYNGEE. CDR3 in DNA: TGTGCCAGCAGCGTACTCTCTAGCGGGAGGGTAAGCACAGATACGCAGTATTTT. As protein: CASSVLSSGRVSTDTQYF.

This clone is a singleton in its sample. The chain couples TRBV5-1 to TRBJ2-7, with D perhaps TRBD2 (5 bases). Germline V lookup: CDR1 SGHRS, CDR2 YFSETQ. The CDR3 runs 15 residues. Trimming pared 1 base from V and 0 bases from J, leaving 11 bases between. The DNA for the CDR3 is TGCGCCAGCAGCTTGTCTCCAGCGGACTCCTACGAGCAGTACTTC. It specifies CASSLSPADSYEQYF. Variable domain in full (rest from reference TRBV5-1 and TRBJ2-7): KAGVTQTPRYLIKTRGQQVTLSCSPISGHRSVSWYQQTPGQGLQFLFEYFSETQRNKGNFPGRFSGRQFSNSRSEMNVSTLELGDSALYLCASSLSPADSYEQYFGPGTRLTVT.

V gene TRBV5-5 combines with J gene TRBJ1-4; D is undetermined. Per germline, CDR1 SGHKS and CDR2 YYEKEE (reference sequence). V gave up 0 bases and J gave up 4 bases, with 13 bases separating them. CDR3 length: 16 amino acids. CDR3 protein: CASSLVGGGVNEKLFF. The CDR3 DNA reads as TGTGCCAGCAGCTTGGTTGGCGGAGGAGTTAATGAAAAACTGTTTTTT.

This chain links TRBV28 with TRBJ1-1, with 8 bases aligning to TRBD1. V lost 6 bases and J lost 0; bases outside the gene matches: 9. CDR3 length equals 16 residues. The germline gives CDR1 MDHEN, CDR2 SYDVKM. Here the CDR3 DNA reads TGTGCCAGCAGAGAGACAGGGGTCCATGTGAACACTGAAGCTTTCTTT. Amino acids: CASRETGVHVNTEAFF. Using reference TRBV28 and TRBJ1-1 for the parts outside the CDR3, the full variable domain is DVKVTQSSRYLVKRTGEKVFLECVQDMDHENMFWYRQDPGLGLRLIYFSYDVKMKEKGDIPEGYSVSREKKERFSLILESASTNQTSMYLCASRETGVHVNTEAFFGQGTRLTVV.

This chain uses TRBV24-1 with TRBJ2-2; 7 bases map to TRBD2. The CDR3 totals 14 residues. Per the germline V gene, CDR1 is KGHDR and CDR2 is SFDVKD. V lost 5 bases to trimming and J lost 5 bases; unmatched junction nucleotides: 4. CDR3 in amino acids: CATSAGLKTGELFF. In DNA form, the CDR3 reads TGTGCCACCAGTGCGGGACTAAAAACCGGGGAGCTGTTTTTT.

The chain has TRBV2 and TRBJ2-6; 8 nucleotides match TRBD1. V lost 3 bases to trimming and J lost 4 bases; unmatched junction nucleotides: 5. CDR3 size: 16 residues. CDR1 is SNHLY, CDR2 FYNNEI, per germline. In DNA, the CDR3 is TGTGCCAGCAGTGACCAGGGGGCGCTAGGGGCCAACGTCCTGACTTTC. It yields the protein CASSDQGALGANVLTF. Combining the CDR3 with reference TRBV2 and TRBJ2-6 gives the whole variable domain EPEVTQTPSHQVTQMGQEVILRCVPISNHLYFYWYRQILGQKVEFLVSFYNNEISEKSEIFDDQFSVERPDGSNFTLKIRSTKLEDSAMYFCASSDQGALGANVLTFGAGSRLTVL.